The next 9 T cell receptor beta chains were all read from a single sample in a study of cytomegalovirus exposure and HLA in healthy donors. The study ran its PCR with 60 Vbeta and 13 Jbeta primers. The repertoire was sequenced with immunoSEQ multiplex PCR; TCRdb's copy has only in-frame clones and lacks some. The top ten hold under 1.5% of the sample, which has about 110,000 clones, 78% seen once. The sample taken for sequencing was PBMCs. The receptor set was obtained from a woman aged 25 to 39 in good health and CMV-seronegative.

The rearrangement links TRBV7-9 to TRBJ2-7, with 8 bases fitting TRBD2. V dropped 0 bases and J dropped 2; count of bases not matched to a gene: 6. The germline CDR1 and CDR2 sequences are SEHNR and FQNEAQ (reference sequence). The CDR3 is made up of 16 amino acids. The CDR3 DNA reads as TGTGCCAGCAGCTTAGCGGGGAGCGGGAGAACCTACGAGCAGTACTTC. It specifies CASSLAGSGRTYEQYF.

The chain has TRBV19 and TRBJ2-6, with D possibly matching TRBD1 (6 bases). CDR3 length: 15 amino acids. V was clipped by 8 bases and J by 1 base, with 12 bases between them. Looked up from germline, CDR1 is LNHDA and CDR2 is SQIVND (reference sequence). CDR3 DNA sequence: TGTGCCAGTCACGGACAGTCGTCTGGGGCCAACGTCCTGACTTTC. Residues: CASHGQSSGANVLTF.

The chain joins TRBV6-5 to TRBJ2-2; 9 positions match TRBD2. V lost 6 bases, J lost 1 base, and 0 bases stayed unmatched. This CDR3 spans 14 amino acids. From germline, CDR1 is MNHEY and CDR2 SVGAGI. CDR3 nucleotides: TGTGCCAGCAGGACTAGCGGGAACACCGGGGAGCTGTTTTTT. Residues: CASRTSGNTGELFF.

The chain employs TRBV4-3 and TRBJ1-2; weak D call: TRBD1 (5 bases). V lost 3 bases to trimming and J lost 0 bases, with 11 bases between them. This CDR3 has 15 amino acids. The germline V gene encodes CDR1 LGHNA and CDR2 YSLEER. The CDR3 DNA is TGCGCCAGCAGCCAGGTCGACAGTCCTAACTATGGCTACACCTTC. This encodes CASSQVDSPNYGYTF.

This clone was seen only once. The rearrangement uses TRBV14 and TRBJ1-6, with a weak D call TRBD1 (5 bases). The CDR3 spans 14 residues. Germline V lookup: CDR1 SGHDN, CDR2 FVKESK. Between the trimmed V and J ends, which lost 1 base and 10 bases, there was a span of 11 bases. The CDR3 bases are TGTGCCAGCAGCCAAGCCCCAGGGTGGTCACCCCTCCACTTT. This codes for CASSQAPGWSPLHF.

The table lists this clone with a few counts. The chain recombines TRBV30 with TRBJ2-7, with D possibly being TRBD1 (6 bases). The CDR3 is 14 amino acids. Per the germline V gene, CDR1 is GTSNPN and CDR2 is SVGIG (reference sequence). V shed 0 bases and J shed 6 bases, with 15 bases lying between them. In DNA, the CDR3 is TGTGCCTGGAGTGTAGGGCCCACAGGGATCGAGCAGTACTTC. Protein sequence: CAWSVGPTGIEQYF.

J is TRBJ2-1 and V is TRBV29-1; TRBD2 matches 10 bases. With V trimmed by 2 bases and J by 7 bases, 5 bases remained unmatched. The CDR3 is 14 amino acids. Germline CDR1 and CDR2: SQVTM and ANQGSEA. CDR3 amino acids: CSVELAGEGNEQFF. As DNA, the CDR3 is TGCAGCGTTGAACTAGCGGGAGAAGGAAATGAGCAGTTCTTC.

The CDR3 bases are TGTGCCTGGAGTGTATTAGGGGGGAACACTGAAGCTTTCTTT. This codes for CAWSVLGGNTEAFF. This chain connects TRBV30 to TRBJ1-1, with D possibly matching TRBD1 (6 bases). Germline V gives CDR1 GTSNPN, CDR2 SVGIG (reference sequence). The CDR3 is made up of 14 amino acids. V gave up 0 bases and J gave up 1 base, with 9 bases separating them.

This clone was observed a handful of times. The rearrangement uses TRBV6-1 and TRBJ1-1; D gene uncertain. V was pared by 1 base and J by 0 bases, with 9 bases between. This CDR3 has 15 amino acids. Germline V gene sequence: CDR1 MNHNS, CDR2 SASEGT. The CDR3 DNA is TGTGCCAGCAGTGAAGAGAGCTGGTTGAACACTGAAGCTTTCTTT. Protein product: CASSEESWLNTEAFF.